The 24 T cell receptor beta chains below all came from one sample that was sequenced in a study of T-cell memory formation after mild COVID-19 (dated by TCRdb to the early 2020s). To prepare the library, 5' RACE was applied. The listed sequencing device is Illumina NovaSeq 6000. TCRdb trimmed the raw reads at Q25, called clones with MiXCR and kept productive beta chains. Rows with a matching CDR3 protein are joined into one entry that keeps the most common DNA and genes. The sample records about 350,000 distinct CDR3 sequences, about an eighth of which are singletons. The ten largest clonotypes hold about 24% of the sample. The sample comprised PBMCs or a T cell subset sorted from them (not recorded which). The receptors derive from a man between 18 and 35 years old who had mild COVID-19 (a few samples of this study predate the infection). The sample titles of this study are shuffled in the database, so cell type and time point are left out; the donor was told from shared clones.

This clonotype was recorded at least ten times. The chain has TRBV6-2 or TRBV6-3 and TRBJ2-7, with 7 bases matching TRBD1. V trimming: 6 bases; J trimming: 2 bases; junction bases outside the gene matches: 4. Germline V gene sequence: CDR1 MNHEY, CDR2 SVGEGT. The CDR3 runs to 13 residues. The CDR3 DNA sequence: TGTGCCAGCAGCAGAACAGGGGCCTACGAGCAGTACGTC. Protein product: CASSRTGAYEQYV.

This clonotype came up a few times. The J gene is TRBJ1-1, the V gene TRBV5-1; 7 positions agree with TRBD1. The V gene's germline CDR1 is SGHRS and CDR2 YFSETQ. The CDR3 loop spans 14 amino acids. V shed 2 bases and J 5 bases; nucleotides not matched to a gene: 6. The CDR3 loop is CASSFSGGRTEAFF. CDR3 in DNA: TGCGCCAGCAGCTTCTCAGGGGGGAGGACTGAAGCTTTCTTT. The complete variable domain, with remaining parts taken from reference TRBV5-1 and TRBJ1-1, reads KAGVTQTPRYLIKTRGQQVTLSCSPISGHRSVSWYQQTPGQGLQFLFEYFSETQRNKGNFPGRFSGRQFSNSRSEMNVSTLELGDSALYLCASSFSGGRTEAFFGQGTRLTVV.

CDR3 protein: CASARGAGDEQFF. The CDR3 DNA sequence: TGTGCCAGCGCGCGGGGGGCCGGCGATGAGCAGTTCTTC. The rearrangement links TRBV7-3 to TRBJ2-1; 8 nucleotides match TRBD2. CDR3 length: 13 amino acids. V shed 8 bases, J shed 8 bases, and the junction held 8 bases outside the gene matches. CDR1 is SGHTA and CDR2 is FQGTGA in the germline V gene. The complete variable domain, with remaining parts taken from reference TRBV7-3 and TRBJ2-1, reads GAGVSQTPSNKVTEKGKYVELRCDPISGHTALYWYRQSLGQGPEFLIYFQGTGAADDSGLPNDRFFAVRPEGSVSTLKIQRTERGDSAVYLCASARGAGDEQFFGPGTRLTVL.

This clonotype was found a few times. The chain is built from TRBV6-2 or TRBV6-3 and TRBJ2-1, with D unclear. CDR3 length: 13 residues. CDR1 is MNHEY, CDR2 SVGEGT, per germline. The germline V and J ends were trimmed by 2 bases and 4 bases, with 6 bases remaining between them. CDR3 sequence (DNA): TGTGCCAGCAGTTACGCGGCTTACAATGAGCAGTTCTTC. Amino acid sequence: CASSYAAYNEQFF.

The chain recombines TRBV19 with TRBJ2-7; perhaps TRBD1 as D (7 bases). The CDR3 is 14 amino acids. Germline-derived CDR1 and CDR2 are LNHDA and SQIVND (reference sequence). V was trimmed by 4 bases and J by 5 bases, leaving 15 bases between them. CDR3 amino acids: CASSRPGRGDEQYF. CDR3 sequence (DNA): TGTGCCAGTAGTAGGCCCGGCAGGGGGGACGAGCAGTACTTC.

The V call is TRBV6-6, the J call TRBJ2-1; a weak D match, TRBD2 (5 bases). CDR1 is MNHNY and CDR2 is SVGAGI in the germline V gene (reference sequence). The CDR3 loop spans 13 amino acids. The V and J ends lost 5 bases and 5 bases respectively, with 10 bases between them. CDR3 sequence: CASSNAGHNEQFF. The CDR3 DNA follows: TGTGCCAGCAGTAATGCGGGCCACAATGAGCAGTTCTTC.

In this sample, this clonotype turned up a few times. V usage is TRBV18 and J usage is TRBJ2-6; 11 bases agree with TRBD1. The CDR3 runs 17 residues. Germline CDR1 KGHSH, CDR2 LQKENI. Trimming took 6 bases from V and 4 from J; bases not matched to a gene: 8. The CDR3 DNA reads TGTGCCAGCTCCCCCCGGACAGGGGGCACCGGGGCCAACGTCCTGACTTTC. Translating it yields CASSPRTGGTGANVLTF.

This clonotype was counted at least ten times. This rearrangement joins TRBV20-1 to TRBJ2-7, with 7 positions matching TRBD1. Germline CDR1 is DFQATT and CDR2 is SNEGSKA (reference sequence). The V and J ends lost 3 bases and 5 bases, in that order; junction bases with no gene match: 10. The length of the CDR3 is 14 residues. CDR3 amino acids: CSARAPTTGDEQYF. CDR3 nucleotide sequence: TGCAGTGCTAGGGCCCCCACAACAGGGGACGAGCAGTACTTC.

The table lists this clonotype with many counts. The chain couples TRBV6-2 or TRBV6-3 to TRBJ2-3, with 8 bases matching TRBD1. V shed 2 bases, J shed 2 bases, and the junction held 6 bases outside the gene matches. Germline-derived CDR1 and CDR2 are MNHEY and SVGEGT. The CDR3 totals 16 residues. The CDR3: CASSYGGQGLTDTQYF. CDR3 nucleotides: TGTGCCAGCAGTTACGGCGGACAGGGTCTCACAGATACGCAGTATTTT.

This clonotype was seen many times. The chain's CDR3 is CASSPERLAEVNTGELFF. The CDR3, as DNA: TGTGCCAGCAGCCCAGAACGGCTAGCGGAAGTTAACACCGGGGAGCTGTTTTTT. The genes are TRBV7-2 and TRBJ2-2; 7 bases line up with TRBD2. Trimming took 5 bases from V and 2 from J; bases not matched to a gene: 14. There are 18 residues in the CDR3. Germline V lookup: CDR1 SGHTA, CDR2 FQGNSA.

The V call is TRBV20-1, the J call TRBJ1-3; weak D call: TRBD1 (6 bases). CDR3 length equals 12 residues. From germline, CDR1 is DFQATT and CDR2 SNEGSKA (reference sequence). The V and J ends lost 3 bases and 8 bases respectively, with 11 bases between them. The CDR3 spells CSASPGVDTIYF. CDR3 in DNA: TGCAGTGCTAGTCCAGGGGTGGACACCATATATTTT.

There are a few counts of this clonotype. The gene calls are TRBV5-1 and TRBJ2-1; weak D call: TRBD2 (7 bases). Germline CDR1 reads SGHRS; CDR2 reads YFSETQ. V lost 0 bases and J 7 bases, leaving 11 bases between the germline ends. The CDR3 spans 14 residues. The CDR3 DNA sequence: TGCGCCAGCAGCTTGGGCGGGGGCGAAAATGAGCAGTTCTTC. Its translation is CASSLGGGENEQFF.

The chain links TRBV9 to TRBJ2-1; D may match TRBD1 or TRBD2 (6 bases each). There are 16 residues in the CDR3. V was cut by 2 bases and J by 8 bases, with 20 bases left in between. CDR1 SGDLS and CDR2 YYNGEE come from the germline V gene. The CDR3 loop reads CASSVFEGGLWDEQFF. In DNA, the CDR3 is TGTGCCAGCAGCGTTTTTGAGGGGGGACTTTGGGATGAGCAGTTCTTC.

A few counts support this clonotype. The chain employs TRBV5-1 and TRBJ2-1, with 12 bases aligning to TRBD1. This CDR3 is built from 15 residues. J gave up 8 bases and V 4 bases, and 7 bases lay outside the gene matches. Germline lookup yields CDR1 SGHRS and CDR2 YFSETQ. The CDR3: CASSPGTGGAYEQFF. The CDR3, as DNA: TGCGCCAGCAGCCCCGGGACAGGGGGCGCGTATGAGCAGTTCTTC.

The chain combines TRBV11-2 with TRBJ1-5, with D uncertain. This CDR3 is 17 amino acids long. Germline CDR1 is SGHAT and CDR2 is FQNNGV. The ends were cut back, 1 base at V and 4 bases at J, with 17 bases in the middle. The CDR3, as DNA: TGTGCCAGCAGCTTAGGGGATCGGGGTTCGACAAATCAGCCCCAGCATTTT. It yields the protein CASSLGDRGSTNQPQHF.

In its sample, this clonotype was seen once. This rearrangement joins TRBV20-1 to TRBJ2-3; D may be TRBD1 (6 bases). Trimming took 3 bases from V and 2 from J, leaving 15 bases between them. This CDR3 comprises 15 residues. Germline CDR1 and CDR2: DFQATT and SNEGSKA (reference sequence). The CDR3 DNA reads TGCAGTGCTAGCCCAACTCGGGACAACACAGATACGCAGTATTTT. Translation: CSASPTRDNTDTQYF.

This clonotype was observed a few times. The J gene is TRBJ2-7, the V gene TRBV20-1, with TRBD1 as a possible D gene (5 bases). Trimming shortened V by 4 bases and J by 0 bases, and 10 bases separated the two germline ends. The CDR3 is made up of 13 amino acids. Per the germline V gene, CDR1 is DFQATT and CDR2 is SNEGSKA (reference sequence). CDR3 coding DNA: TGCAGTGCTAATCCCCAGGGCTCCTACGAGCAGTACTTC. Translation gives CSANPQGSYEQYF.

The chain couples TRBV20-1 to TRBJ1-2; D gene ambiguous. V dropped 2 bases and J dropped 7 bases, with 2 bases sitting between them. Germline lookup yields CDR1 DFQATT and CDR2 SNEGSKA (reference sequence). CDR3 length: 9 residues. For the CDR3, the DNA is TGCAGTGCTAGACGTGGCTACACCTTC. This codes for CSARRGYTF.

The sample holds a few counts of this clonotype. This rearrangement joins TRBV28 to TRBJ2-7; D not certain. CDR1 is MDHEN, CDR2 SYDVKM, per germline. This CDR3 is 12 amino acids long. V was pared by 5 bases and J by 9 bases, with 14 bases between. This chain's CDR3 is CASSTYGVGQYV. The CDR3 nucleotides read TGTGCCAGCAGTACCTATGGGGTAGGGCAGTACGTC.

In DNA form, the CDR3 reads TGTGCCACCCGTTCCGAATACACAACCGGGGAGCTGTTTTTT. The encoded protein is CATRSEYTTGELFF. The chain couples TRBV6-5 to TRBJ2-2; D remains ambiguous. Trimming stripped 10 bases from V and 5 bases from J, with 17 bases between. Germline CDR1 and CDR2: MNHEY and SVGAGI. The CDR3 is made up of 14 amino acids.

The J gene is TRBJ2-7, the V gene TRBV30, with TRBD1 matching 8 bases. V was pared by 3 bases and J by 5 bases, with 6 bases of the junction left unmatched. Germline V gives CDR1 GTSNPN, CDR2 SVGIG (reference sequence). The CDR3 is 13 amino acids. CDR3 residues: CAWSPDRGDEQYF. CDR3 in DNA: TGTGCCTGGAGCCCCGACAGGGGCGACGAGCAGTACTTC.

The CDR3 region has the DNA TGCAGTGCTAGATTGGACAGGCCCCGGTTCGACGAGACCCAGTACTTC. Translating it yields CSARLDRPRFDETQYF. The chain employs TRBV20-1 and TRBJ2-5, with 7 bases matching TRBD1. CDR3 length: 16 amino acids. CDR1 and CDR2 from the germline V gene are DFQATT and SNEGSKA (reference sequence). V lost 2 bases, J lost 5 bases, and 14 bases stayed unmatched.

The chain couples TRBV12-3 or TRBV12-4 to TRBJ1-2, with a tentative D call TRBD1 (5 bases). Trimming cost V 7 bases and J 4 bases, with 13 bases left between them. The CDR3 sequence is 13 residues long. The CDR3 region is CASTPGHLYGYTF. CDR3 sequence (DNA): TGTGCCAGCACCCCCGGACACCTCTATGGCTACACCTTC.

In this sample, this clonotype turned up a few times. The chain is built from TRBV5-1 and TRBJ2-5; D not certain. V lost 4 bases, J lost 3 bases, and 13 bases lay in between. This CDR3 is 14 amino acids long. Germline assignment: CDR1 SGHRS and CDR2 YFSETQ. The CDR3 loop is CASSRAVLKETQYF. CDR3 nucleotides: TGCGCCAGCAGCCGGGCTGTGCTGAAAGAGACCCAGTACTTC. Combining the CDR3 with reference TRBV5-1 and TRBJ2-5 gives the whole variable domain KAGVTQTPRYLIKTRGQQVTLSCSPISGHRSVSWYQQTPGQGLQFLFEYFSETQRNKGNFPGRFSGRQFSNSRSEMNVSTLELGDSALYLCASSRAVLKETQYFGPGTRLLVL.